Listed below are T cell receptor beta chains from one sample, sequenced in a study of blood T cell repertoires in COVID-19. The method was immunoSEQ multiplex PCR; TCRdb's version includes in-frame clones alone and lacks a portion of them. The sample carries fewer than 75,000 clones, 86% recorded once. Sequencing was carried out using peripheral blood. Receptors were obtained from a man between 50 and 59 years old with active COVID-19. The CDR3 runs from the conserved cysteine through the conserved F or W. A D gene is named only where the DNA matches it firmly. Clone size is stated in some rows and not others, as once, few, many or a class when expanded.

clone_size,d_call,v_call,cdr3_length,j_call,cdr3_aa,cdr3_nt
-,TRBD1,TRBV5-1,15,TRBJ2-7,CASSSGTGKTYEQYF,TGCGCCAGCAGCTCCGGGACAGGAAAGACCTACGAGCAGTACTTC
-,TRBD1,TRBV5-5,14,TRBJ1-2,CASSLDRGNYGYTF,TGTGCCAGCAGCTTGGACAGGGGAAACTATGGCTACACCTTC
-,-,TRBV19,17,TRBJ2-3,CASSITYPPRRSDTQYF,TGTGCCAGTAGTATAACCTATCCCCCACGTCGTTCAGATACGCAGTATTTT
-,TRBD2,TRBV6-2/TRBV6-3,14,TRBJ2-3,CASNPSGSTDTQYF,TGTGCCAGCAACCCTAGCGGCAGCACAGATACGCAGTATTTT
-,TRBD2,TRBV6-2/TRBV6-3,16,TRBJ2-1,CASSYTRGGGYNEQFF,TGTGCCAGCAGTTACACCCGGGGGGGTGGGTACAATGAGCAGTTCTTC
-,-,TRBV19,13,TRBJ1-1,CASSFQGGTEAFF,TGTGCCAGTAGTTTTCAAGGGGGCACTGAAGCTTTCTTT
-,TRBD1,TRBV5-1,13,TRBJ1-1,CASSFTGVTEAFF,TGCGCCAGCAGCTTTACAGGGGTGACTGAAGCTTTCTTT
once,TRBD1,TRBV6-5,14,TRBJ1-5,CASSTDRGNQPQHF,TGTGCCAGCAGTACGGACAGGGGCAATCAGCCCCAGCATTTT
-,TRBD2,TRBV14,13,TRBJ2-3,CASSDGGGDTQYF,TGTGCCAGCAGTGACGGGGGGGGTGATACGCAGTATTTT
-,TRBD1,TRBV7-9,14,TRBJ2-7,CASSPDRGVLQQYF,TGTGCCAGCAGCCCGGACAGGGGGGTTCTGCAGCAGTACTTC
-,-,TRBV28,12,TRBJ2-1,CASSLGGHIQFF,TGTGCCAGCAGTTTGGGGGGGCACATTCAGTTCTTC
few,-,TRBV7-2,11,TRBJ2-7,CASSQGNQQYF,TGTGCCAGCAGCCAGGGAAACCAGCAGTACTTC